This T cell receptor beta chain was identified during a study of vaccination and CD4 T cells after COVID-19. The wider study: As their vaccination, participants received two doses of either BNT162b2 or mRNA-1273 vaccine. Regarding the study as a whole: The study sampled relatively few convalescent patients and omitted early post-infection timepoints. For convalescent patients, a median around 90% of reactive clones surfaced exclusively after vaccination.

Regarding this clonotype: Its antigen is as yet unknown.

Treatment here: approximately 9-day PBMC culture with coronavirus spike peptide pools or control peptides (ViraFEST assay). ViraFEST enlarged antigen-specific T cell populations with peptide pools and afterwards sequenced TCRs. Trimming cost V 4 bases and J 5 bases; bases outside gene matches: 9. This CDR3 is built from 16 residues. In germline, CDR1 is SNHLY, CDR2 FYNNEI. An Oncomine TCR Beta short-read assay was used to sequence the DNA from cultured CD4+ T cells. TCRdb processed the PCR reads anew with MiXCR; each CDR3 protein has one entry. The sample lists more than 13,000 distinct CDR3 sequences, less than 65% occurring once.

The rearrangement joins TRBV2 to TRBJ2-2; 8 bases are a match to TRBD2. The TCR was taken from a human donor who had recovered from COVID-19. Material: CD4+ T cells from blood, cultured in vitro, obtained before SARS-CoV-2 vaccination. This CDR3 is CASSATGTSSTGELFF. CDR3 coding DNA: TGTGCCAGCAGTGCCACCGGGACTAGTTCTACCGGGGAGCTGTTTTTT. The variable domain in full, completed from reference TRBV2 and TRBJ2-2, reads EPEVTQTPSHQVTQMGQEVILRCVPISNHLYFYWYRQILGQKVEFLVSFYNNEISEKSEIFDDQFSVERPDGSNFTLKIRSTKLEDSAMYFCASSATGTSSTGELFFGEGSRLTVL.